This T cell receptor beta chain is from a study of T cell changes during pregnancy in multiple sclerosis (dated by TCRdb to between 2018 and 2021). With respect to the entire study: Changes in the T cell repertoire over the course of pregnancy were examined in this study in women with multiple sclerosis.

This clone was detected once. The antigen it binds to is not known. Base qualities are not at hand, and no much larger clone is one base apart. The germline V gene supplies CDR1 SNHLY and CDR2 FYNNEI. The CDR3 starts with the cysteine, ends with the phenylalanine, and has 14 residues. The CDR3 DNA has 42 bases and is translated from base 1. V is shortened by 0 bases, J by 6 bases, and the region joining them spans 9 bases. The receptor library was made with the immunoSEQ multiplex PCR assay. The immuneACCESS repertoire file appears here via TCRdb, limited to in-frame rearrangements. These files lack a portion of the clones; in checked studies, under half of the deficit traces to unresolved V genes, and the cause of the others is not known. This sample is represented by roughly 50,000 clones; roughly 92% of them were singletons. The ten largest account for under 0.85% of the sample.

The sample consisted of CD4+ T cells from peripheral blood mononuclear cells, taken in the third trimester of pregnancy. This TCR came from a female donor with multiple sclerosis, enrolled in a pregnancy study. Rearrangement joined TRBV2 to TRBJ2-1; TRBD2 might be the D gene, on 5 matching bases. The nucleotide sequence is TGTGCCAGCAGTGAAGCGCTTCGGGGCAATGAGCAGTTCTTC. It specifies CASSEALRGNEQFF.